The clone carrying this T cell receptor beta chain is a singleton in its sample. This entry comes from a study of OX40 agonist ivuxolimab in advanced cancers. Study in general: Past anti-PD-1, anti-PD-L1 or anti-CTLA-4 therapy was accepted, and approximately 37% had received some. In three patients, partial responses were observed, one with hepatocellular carcinoma and two with cutaneous melanoma.

Germline CDR1 and CDR2: SGDLS and YYNGEE. The CDR3 has 16 residues. The ends were cut back, 0 bases at V and 0 bases at J, with 11 bases in the middle. Method: immunoSEQ multiplex PCR; TCRdb's copy keeps in-frame clones and lacks some. The sample lists some 63,000 clones; roughly nine tenths were seen once. The sequence derives from an adult with an advanced solid tumor such as melanoma, head and neck, liver or kidney cancer. The starting material was CD4+ or CD8+ T cells sorted from blood, obtained in a trial of the OX40 agonist ivuxolimab. This chain links TRBV9 with TRBJ2-3; D is possibly TRBD2 (5 bases). CDR3 bases: TGTGCCAGCAGCGTAGAAGCGGAAATGAGCACAGATACGCAGTATTTT. Its protein product is CASSVEAEMSTDTQYF.